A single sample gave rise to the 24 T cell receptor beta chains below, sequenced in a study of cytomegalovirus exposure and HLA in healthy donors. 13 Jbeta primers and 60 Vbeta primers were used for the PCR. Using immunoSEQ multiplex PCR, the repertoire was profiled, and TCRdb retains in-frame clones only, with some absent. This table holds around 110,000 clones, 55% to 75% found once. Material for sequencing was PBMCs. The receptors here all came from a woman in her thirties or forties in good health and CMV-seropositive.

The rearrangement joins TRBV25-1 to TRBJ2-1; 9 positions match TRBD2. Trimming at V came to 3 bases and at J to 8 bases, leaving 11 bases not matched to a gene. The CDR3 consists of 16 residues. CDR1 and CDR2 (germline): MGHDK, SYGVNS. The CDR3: CASSDLVAGDVDEQFF. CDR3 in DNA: TGTGCCAGCAGTGACCTCGTAGCGGGAGACGTGGATGAGCAGTTCTTC.

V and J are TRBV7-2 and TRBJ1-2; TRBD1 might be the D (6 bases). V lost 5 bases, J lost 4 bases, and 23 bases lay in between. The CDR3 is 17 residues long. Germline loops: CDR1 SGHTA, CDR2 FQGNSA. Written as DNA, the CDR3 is TGTGCCAGCAGCCGTCATGATATGGACAGCCGAGTCTATGGCTACACCTTC. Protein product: CASSRHDMDSRVYGYTF.

The chain's CDR3 is CASSLGVAGGSYEQYF. CDR3 nucleotide sequence: TGCGCCAGCAGCCTCGGTGTAGCGGGAGGGTCCTACGAGCAGTACTTC. The rearrangement joins TRBV4-3 to TRBJ2-7; the match to TRBD2 covers 11 bases. V gave up 4 bases and J gave up 1 base; unmatched junction bases: 6. Germline CDR1 and CDR2: LGHNA and YSLEER. This CDR3 has 16 amino acids.

The CDR3 reads CASSLSPGYEQYF. In DNA, the CDR3 is TGCGCCAGCAGCCTCTCGCCAGGCTACGAGCAGTACTTC. The chain joins TRBV4-3 to TRBJ2-5; no clear D gene. The closer fit of TRBJ2-7 to the DNA end suggests the J call may be wrong. CDR3 length: 13 residues. Germline loops: CDR1 LGHNA, CDR2 YSLEER.

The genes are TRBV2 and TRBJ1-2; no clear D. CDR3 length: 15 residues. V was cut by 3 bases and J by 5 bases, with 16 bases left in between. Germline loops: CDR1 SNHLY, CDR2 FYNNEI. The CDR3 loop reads CASSERHESRYGYTF. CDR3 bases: TGTGCCAGCAGTGAGAGACACGAAAGCCGGTATGGCTACACCTTC.

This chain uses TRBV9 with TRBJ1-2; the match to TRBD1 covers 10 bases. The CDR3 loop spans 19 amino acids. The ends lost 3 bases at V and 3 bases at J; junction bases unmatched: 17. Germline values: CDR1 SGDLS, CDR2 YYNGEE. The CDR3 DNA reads TGTGCCAGCAGCGCCCCCGCCTCTAGACGGGACAGGGGTGACTATGGCTACACCTTC. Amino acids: CASSAPASRRDRGDYGYTF.

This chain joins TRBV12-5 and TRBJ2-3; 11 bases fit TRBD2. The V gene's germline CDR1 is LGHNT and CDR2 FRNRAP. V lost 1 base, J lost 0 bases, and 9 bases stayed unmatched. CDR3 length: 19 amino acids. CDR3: CASGLAQLTSGISTDTQYF. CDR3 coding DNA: TGTGCTAGTGGTTTGGCCCAGCTGACTAGCGGGATTAGCACAGATACGCAGTATTTT.

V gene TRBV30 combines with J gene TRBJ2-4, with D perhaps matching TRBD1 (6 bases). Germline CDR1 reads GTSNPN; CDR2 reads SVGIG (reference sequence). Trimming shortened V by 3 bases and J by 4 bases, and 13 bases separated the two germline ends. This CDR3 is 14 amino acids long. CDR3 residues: CAWRKTGAKNIQYF. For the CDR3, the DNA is TGTGCCTGGAGGAAGACAGGAGCTAAAAACATTCAGTACTTC.

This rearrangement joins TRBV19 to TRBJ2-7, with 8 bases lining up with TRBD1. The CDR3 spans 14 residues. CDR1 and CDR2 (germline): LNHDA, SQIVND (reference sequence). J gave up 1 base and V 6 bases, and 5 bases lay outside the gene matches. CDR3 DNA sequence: TGTGCCAGTAGGACCGGGACAGGTTCCTACGAGCAGTACTTC. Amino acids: CASRTGTGSYEQYF.

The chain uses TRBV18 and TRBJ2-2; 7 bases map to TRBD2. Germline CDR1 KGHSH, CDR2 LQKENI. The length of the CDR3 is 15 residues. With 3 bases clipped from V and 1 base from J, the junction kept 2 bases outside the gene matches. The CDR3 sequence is CASSPLAENTGELFF. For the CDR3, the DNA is TGTGCCAGCTCACCGCTAGCGGAGAACACCGGGGAGCTGTTTTTT.

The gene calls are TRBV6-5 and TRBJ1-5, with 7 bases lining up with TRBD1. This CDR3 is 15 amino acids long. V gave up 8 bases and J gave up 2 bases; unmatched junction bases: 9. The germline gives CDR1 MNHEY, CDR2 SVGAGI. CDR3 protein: CASSNRGLGNQPQHF. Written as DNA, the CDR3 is TGTGCCAGCTCGAACAGGGGATTGGGCAATCAGCCCCAGCATTTT.

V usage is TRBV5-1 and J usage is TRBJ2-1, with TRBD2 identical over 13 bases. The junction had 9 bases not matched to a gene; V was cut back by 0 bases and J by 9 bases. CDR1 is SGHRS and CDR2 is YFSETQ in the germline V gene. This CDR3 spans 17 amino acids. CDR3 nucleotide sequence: TGCGCCAGCAGCTTGGGACTAGCGGGAGGAACTGAGGGTGAGCAGTTCTTC. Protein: CASSLGLAGGTEGEQFF. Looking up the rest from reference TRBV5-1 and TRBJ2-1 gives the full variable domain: KAGVTQTPRYLIKTRGQQVTLSCSPISGHRSVSWYQQTPGQGLQFLFEYFSETQRNKGNFPGRFSGRQFSNSRSEMNVSTLELGDSALYLCASSLGLAGGTEGEQFFGPGTRLTVL.

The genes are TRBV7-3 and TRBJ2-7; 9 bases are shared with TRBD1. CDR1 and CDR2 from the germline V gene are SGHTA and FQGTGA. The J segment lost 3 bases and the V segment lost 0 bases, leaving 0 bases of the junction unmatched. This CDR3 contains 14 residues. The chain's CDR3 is CASSLTGQGYEQYF. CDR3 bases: TGTGCCAGCAGCTTAACGGGACAGGGCTACGAGCAGTACTTC.

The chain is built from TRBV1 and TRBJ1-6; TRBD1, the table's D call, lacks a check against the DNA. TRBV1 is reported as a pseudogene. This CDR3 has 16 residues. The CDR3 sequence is CTSSPPLSSYNSPLHF. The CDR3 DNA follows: TGCACCAGCAGCCCTCCGCTCAGCTCCTATAATTCACCCCTCCACTTT.

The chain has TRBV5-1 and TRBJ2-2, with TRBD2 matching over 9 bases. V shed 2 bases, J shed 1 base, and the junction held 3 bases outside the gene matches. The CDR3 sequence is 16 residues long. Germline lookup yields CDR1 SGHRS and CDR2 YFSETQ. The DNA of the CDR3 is TGCGCCAGCAGCTTTAGCGGGAGCCAGAACACCGGGGAGCTGTTTTTT. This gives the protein CASSFSGSQNTGELFF.

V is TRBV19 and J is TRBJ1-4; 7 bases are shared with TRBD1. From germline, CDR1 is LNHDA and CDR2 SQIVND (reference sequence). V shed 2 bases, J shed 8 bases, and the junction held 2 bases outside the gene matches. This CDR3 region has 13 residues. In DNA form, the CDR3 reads TGTGCCAGTAGTATAAGGGGGCACGAAAAACTGTTTTTT. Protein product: CASSIRGHEKLFF. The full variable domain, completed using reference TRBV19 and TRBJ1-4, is DGGITQSPKYLFRKEGQNVTLSCEQNLNHDAMYWYRQDPGQGLRLIYYSQIVNDFQKGDIAEGYSVSREKKESFPLTVTSAQKNPTAFYLCASSIRGHEKLFFGSGTQLSVL.

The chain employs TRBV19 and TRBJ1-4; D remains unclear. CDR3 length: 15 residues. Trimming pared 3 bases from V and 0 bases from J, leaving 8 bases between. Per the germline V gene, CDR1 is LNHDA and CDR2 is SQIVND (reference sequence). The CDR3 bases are TGTGCCAGTAGTATCCGGTACGCAACTAATGAAAAACTGTTTTTT. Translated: CASSIRYATNEKLFF. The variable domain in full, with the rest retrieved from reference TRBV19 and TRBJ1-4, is DGGITQSPKYLFRKEGQNVTLSCEQNLNHDAMYWYRQDPGQGLRLIYYSQIVNDFQKGDIAEGYSVSREKKESFPLTVTSAQKNPTAFYLCASSIRYATNEKLFFGSGTQLSVL.

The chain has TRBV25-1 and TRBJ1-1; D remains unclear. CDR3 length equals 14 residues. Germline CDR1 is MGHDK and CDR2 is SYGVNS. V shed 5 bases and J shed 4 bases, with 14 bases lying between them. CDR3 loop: CASSQEEDGTEAFF. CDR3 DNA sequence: TGTGCCAGCAGTCAAGAGGAAGACGGCACTGAAGCTTTCTTT.

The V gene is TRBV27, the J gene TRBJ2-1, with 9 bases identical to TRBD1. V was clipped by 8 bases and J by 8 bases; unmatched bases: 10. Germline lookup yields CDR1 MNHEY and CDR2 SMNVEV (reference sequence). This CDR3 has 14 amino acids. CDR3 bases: TGTGCCAGCGCCACCCGGGACAGGGAGGATGAGCAGTTCTTC. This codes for CASATRDREDEQFF.

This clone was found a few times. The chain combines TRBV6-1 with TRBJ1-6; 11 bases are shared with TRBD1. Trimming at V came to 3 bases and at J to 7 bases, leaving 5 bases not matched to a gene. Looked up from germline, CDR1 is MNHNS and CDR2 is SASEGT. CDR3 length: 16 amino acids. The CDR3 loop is CASSEFGTGGNSPLHF. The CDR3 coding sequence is TGTGCCAGCAGTGAGTTTGGGACAGGGGGGAATTCACCCCTCCACTTT.

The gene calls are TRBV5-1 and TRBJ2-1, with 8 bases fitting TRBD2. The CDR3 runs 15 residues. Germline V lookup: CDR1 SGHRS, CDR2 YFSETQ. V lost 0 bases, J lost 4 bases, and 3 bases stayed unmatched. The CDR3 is CASSLGVAGYNEQFF. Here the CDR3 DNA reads TGCGCCAGCAGCTTGGGAGTAGCGGGATACAATGAGCAGTTCTTC.

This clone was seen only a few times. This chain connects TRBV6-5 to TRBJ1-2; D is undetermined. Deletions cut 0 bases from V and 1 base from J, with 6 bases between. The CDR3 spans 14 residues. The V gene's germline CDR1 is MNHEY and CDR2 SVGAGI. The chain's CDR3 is CASSYSAVNYGYTF. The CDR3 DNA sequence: TGTGCCAGCAGTTACTCGGCAGTTAACTATGGCTACACCTTC.

Here the CDR3 reads CASRATGNTEAFF. The CDR3 DNA is TGTGCCAGCAGGGCTACAGGGAACACTGAAGCTTTCTTT. The chain joins TRBV6-6 to TRBJ1-1; maybe TRBD1 (5 bases). V dropped 6 bases and J dropped 1 base, with 9 bases sitting between them. Germline V lookup: CDR1 MNHNY, CDR2 SVGAGI (reference sequence). This CDR3 contains 13 residues.

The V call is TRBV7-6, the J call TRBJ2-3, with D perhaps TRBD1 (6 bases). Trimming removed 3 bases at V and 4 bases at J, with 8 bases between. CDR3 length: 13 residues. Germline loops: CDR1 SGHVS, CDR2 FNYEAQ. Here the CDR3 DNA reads TGTGCCAGCAGCTTCCAGGGGCCAGATACGCAGTATTTT. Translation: CASSFQGPDTQYF.